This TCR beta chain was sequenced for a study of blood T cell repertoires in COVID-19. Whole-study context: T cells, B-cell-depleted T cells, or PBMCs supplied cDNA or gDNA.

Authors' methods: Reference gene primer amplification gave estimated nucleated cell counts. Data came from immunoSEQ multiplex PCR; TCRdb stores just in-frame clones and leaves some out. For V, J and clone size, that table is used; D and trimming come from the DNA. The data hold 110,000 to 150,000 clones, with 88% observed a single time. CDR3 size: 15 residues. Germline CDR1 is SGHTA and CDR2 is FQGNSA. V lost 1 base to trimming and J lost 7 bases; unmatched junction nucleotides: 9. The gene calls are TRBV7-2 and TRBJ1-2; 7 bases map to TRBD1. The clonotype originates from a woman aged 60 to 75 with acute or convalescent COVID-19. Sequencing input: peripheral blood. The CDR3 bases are TGTGCCAGCAGCTTAGGACAGGGTGCCAGGGGTGGCTACACCTTC. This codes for CASSLGQGARGGYTF.